The next 26 T cell receptor beta chains were all read from a single sample in a study of T cells in Graves' hyperthyroidism and ophthalmopathy. It was RNA transcripts that yielded the amplified TCR beta CDR3 regions. Initially, a first-round RT-PCR of the TCR CDR3 employed the HTBI primer set. From the multiplex PCR reads, TCRdb called clonotypes with MiXCR, one entry per CDR3 protein. This table has about 560,000 distinct CDR3 sequences, approximately 15% appearing once. Input material: blood. These receptors originate from a woman aged 18-29 years with Graves' hyperthyroidism.

With regard to this clonotype: Being one base from a much bigger clone, this may be a read error. The chain couples TRBV3-1 to TRBJ2-1, with TRBD2 identical over 11 bases. The CDR3 has 17 amino acids. The germline gives CDR1 LGHDT, CDR2 YNNKEL (reference sequence). The CDR3 here is CAGSQGLAGGNVNEQFF. The CDR3 nucleotides read TGTGCCGGCAGCCAAGGGCTAGCGGGAGGAAATGTCAATGAGCAGTTCTTC.

This clonotype occurred a few times. The CDR3 is CASSERAGDTGELFF. The CDR3 bases are TGTGCCAGCAGTGAACGGGCAGGGGACACCGGGGAGCTGTTTTTT. This chain connects TRBV6-1 to TRBJ2-2, with TRBD1 as a possible D gene (6 bases). CDR3 length equals 15 residues. V was clipped by 2 bases and J by 3 bases, with 10 bases between them. Per germline, CDR1 MNHNS and CDR2 SASEGT.

This sequence joins TRBV7-9 and TRBJ2-1; D is tentatively TRBD1 or TRBD2 (5 bases each). Germline CDR1 and CDR2: SEHNR and FQNEAQ (reference sequence). The CDR3 length is 13 residues. The V and J ends lost 5 bases and 10 bases respectively, with 15 bases between them. CDR3 loop: CASSKRTWDEQFF. As DNA, the CDR3 is TGTGCCAGCAGCAAACGAACTTGGGACGAGCAGTTCTTC.

The table lists this clonotype with a few counts. The V and J genes are TRBV5-1 and TRBJ2-3, with a possible D match to TRBD2 (5 bases). Per the germline V gene, CDR1 is SGHRS and CDR2 is YFSETQ. This CDR3 is 18 amino acids long. V was shortened by 3 bases and J by 4 bases, with 24 bases between the two germline ends. The CDR3 sequence is CASSSLVGLRGSADTQYF. The CDR3 coding sequence is TGCGCCAGCAGCTCCTTGGTTGGTCTCAGAGGGTCCGCAGATACGCAGTATTTT.

This clonotype was observed at least ten times. The chain joins TRBV12-3 or TRBV12-4 to TRBJ2-5, with TRBD2 matching 12 bases. This CDR3 has 16 residues. J lost 3 bases, V lost 4 bases, and 6 bases had no gene match. The CDR3 protein is CASSYLAGGRKETQYF. The CDR3 DNA sequence: TGTGCCAGCAGTTACCTAGCGGGGGGGCGAAAAGAGACCCAGTACTTC.

This chain joins TRBV10-2 and TRBJ1-4; the D gene is possibly TRBD1 (5 bases). The germline gives CDR1 WSHSY, CDR2 SAAADI. The V and J ends lost 2 bases and 8 bases respectively, with 12 bases between them. CDR3 length: 14 amino acids. The DNA of the CDR3 is TGCGCCAGCAGTGAGCCAGGGTTACGGGAAAAACTGTTTTTT. It encodes CASSEPGLREKLFF.

This clonotype was counted at least ten times. The chain is built from TRBV10-2 and TRBJ2-3; 8 nucleotides align to TRBD2. After removal of 4 bases from V and 6 bases from J, the junction contained 9 bases not matched to a gene. Germline V gene sequence: CDR1 WSHSY, CDR2 SAAADI. This CDR3 is built from 15 residues. CDR3 loop: CASSGSGLALDTQYF. The DNA for the CDR3 is TGCGCCAGCAGTGGTAGCGGACTAGCATTGGATACGCAGTATTTT.

This clonotype was detected many times. The CDR3 loop reads CSVAQGSLTYEQYF. DNA for the CDR3: TGCAGCGTTGCACAGGGCTCCCTCACCTACGAGCAGTACTTC. The chain recombines TRBV29-1 with TRBJ2-7; TRBD1 might be the D (6 bases). Germline CDR1 and CDR2: SQVTM and ANQGSEA. V was pared by 4 bases and J by 2 bases, with 15 bases between. CDR3 size: 14 residues.

This clonotype was counted at least ten times. CDR3 sequence reads: CASSYRVYEQYF. Written as DNA, the CDR3 is TGTGCCAGCAGTTACAGGGTCTACGAGCAGTACTTC. J is TRBJ2-7 and V is TRBV28; D is perhaps TRBD1 (6 bases). V dropped 4 bases and J dropped 3 bases, with 7 bases sitting between them. Germline assignment: CDR1 MDHEN and CDR2 SYDVKM. This CDR3 comprises 12 residues. Full variable domain (missing parts from reference TRBV28 and TRBJ2-7): DVKVTQSSRYLVKRTGEKVFLECVQDMDHENMFWYRQDPGLGLRLIYFSYDVKMKEKGDIPEGYSVSREKKERFSLILESASTNQTSMYLCASSYRVYEQYFGPGTRLTVT.

V usage is TRBV5-1 and J usage is TRBJ2-2; D ambiguous. The V end was cut by 4 bases, the J end by 2 bases, with 6 bases between. Germline values: CDR1 SGHRS, CDR2 YFSETQ. CDR3 length: 13 amino acids. CDR3 sequence reads: CASSIPNTGELFF. CDR3 sequence (DNA): TGCGCCAGCAGCATCCCAAACACCGGGGAGCTGTTTTTT. The full variable domain, rest sourced from reference TRBV5-1 and TRBJ2-2, is KAGVTQTPRYLIKTRGQQVTLSCSPISGHRSVSWYQQTPGQGLQFLFEYFSETQRNKGNFPGRFSGRQFSNSRSEMNVSTLELGDSALYLCASSIPNTGELFFGEGSRLTVL.

The table lists this clonotype with a few counts. The chain is built from TRBV5-1 and TRBJ1-4, with D possibly matching TRBD1 (6 bases). In germline, CDR1 is SGHRS, CDR2 YFSETQ. The CDR3 totals 16 residues. V dropped 0 bases and J dropped 4 bases, with 13 bases sitting between them. The CDR3 nucleotides are TGCGCCAGCAGCTTGGCCGGGGGCCTCGGTAATGAAAAACTGTTTTTT. This sequence encodes CASSLAGGLGNEKLFF.

This clonotype has at least ten counts. The chain uses TRBV11-2 and TRBJ2-3, with 10 bases identical to TRBD1. CDR1 and CDR2 (germline): SGHAT, FQNNGV. V lost 7 bases, J lost 7 bases, and 11 bases stayed unmatched. This CDR3 has 15 residues. DNA of the CDR3: TGTGCCAGCACCCCGACGACAGGGGGCACGTATACGCAGTATTTT. Translating gives CASTPTTGGTYTQYF.

The chain recombines TRBV6-1 with TRBJ2-2; D may be TRBD1 (5 bases). The germline V and J ends were trimmed by 6 bases and 6 bases, with 11 bases remaining between them. Germline V lookup: CDR1 MNHNS, CDR2 SASEGT. The CDR3 has 13 residues. CDR3 sequence (DNA): TGTGCCAGCAGCCCTGGGGCGGCCGGGGAGCTGTTTTTT. It is translated as CASSPGAAGELFF.

This clonotype was detected ten times or more. J is TRBJ1-2 and V is TRBV12-3 or TRBV12-4, with 10 nucleotides matching TRBD1. The V gene end was trimmed by 3 bases and the J gene end by 4 bases; junction bases not matched to a gene: 5. CDR3 length equals 15 residues. CDR3: CASSLRTGGTYGYTF. The CDR3 DNA sequence: TGTGCCAGCAGTTTGCGGACAGGGGGAACCTATGGCTACACCTTC.

Many counts were recorded for this clonotype. The V gene is TRBV20-1, the J gene TRBJ2-7, with 13 bases matching TRBD2. The CDR3 is 14 residues long. Germline V gene sequence: CDR1 DFQATT, CDR2 SNEGSKA (reference sequence). V lost 1 base to trimming and J lost 6 bases; unmatched junction nucleotides: 3. The CDR3 spells CSARGTSGSFEQYF. Here the CDR3 DNA reads TGCAGTGCTAGAGGGACTAGCGGGAGTTTCGAGCAGTACTTC.

As regards this clonotype: A much larger clone lies a single base off, so this may be a read error. The chain links TRBV12-3 or TRBV12-4 to TRBJ1-1; D is unclear. The length of the CDR3 is 11 residues. Written as DNA, the CDR3 is TGTGTCAGCAACCGAGCCACTGAAGCTTTCTTT. Its protein is CVSNRATEAFF.

This clonotype was seen repeatedly, ten times or more. This chain links TRBV5-1 with TRBJ1-6; D is unresolved. CDR1 is SGHRS and CDR2 is YFSETQ in the germline V gene. V was shortened by 6 bases and J by 6 bases, with 13 bases between the two germline ends. CDR3 length: 14 residues. CDR3 nucleotides: TGCGCCAGCACCTTTCTTGGAGGTAATTCACCCCTCCACTTT. Encoded protein: CASTFLGGNSPLHF.

This clonotype showed up many times. The chain is built from TRBV7-9 and TRBJ2-2; TRBD2 aligns across 11 bases. CDR1 is SEHNR and CDR2 is FQNEAQ in the germline V gene (reference sequence). The V and J ends lost 3 bases and 7 bases, in that order; junction bases with no gene match: 10. The CDR3 length is 17 residues. Here the CDR3 DNA reads TGTGCCAGCAGCTTGGGGACTAGCGGTACCTCCGACGGGGAGCTGTTTTTT. As protein: CASSLGTSGTSDGELFF. The variable domain in full, completed from reference TRBV7-9 and TRBJ2-2, reads DTGVSQNPRHKITKRGQNVTFRCDPISEHNRLYWYRQTLGQGPEFLTYFQNEAQLEKSRLLSDRFSAERPKGSFSTLEIQRTEQGDSAMYLCASSLGTSGTSDGELFFGEGSRLTVL.

This rearrangement joins TRBV27 to TRBJ2-5; D is possibly TRBD2 (5 bases). The germline V and J ends were trimmed by 2 bases and 4 bases, with 11 bases remaining between them. Germline lookup yields CDR1 MNHEY and CDR2 SMNVEV (reference sequence). The CDR3 loop spans 14 amino acids. The CDR3 DNA follows: TGTGCCAGCAGTTTAGCCATTGGGAGAGAGACCCAGTACTTC. This sequence encodes CASSLAIGRETQYF.

V and J are TRBV24-1 and TRBJ2-1, with D possibly being TRBD1 or TRBD2 (7 bases each). V lost 12 bases to trimming and J lost 7 bases, with 18 bases between them. CDR3 length: 13 amino acids. The germline gives CDR1 KGHDR, CDR2 SFDVKD. CDR3 in amino acids: CASRGTERNEQFF. Here the CDR3 DNA reads TGTGCCTCGCGGGGGACAGAGAGGAATGAGCAGTTCTTC.

The chain has TRBV13 and TRBJ2-7; 11 bases are a match to TRBD2. Trimming took 2 bases from V and 6 from J; bases not matched to a gene: 12. Per germline, CDR1 PRHDT and CDR2 FYEKMQ (reference sequence). The CDR3 is made up of 17 amino acids. The CDR3, as DNA: TGTGCCAGCAGCTTAAACACCGGACTAGCGGGTCGTCTCGAGCAGTACTTC. Translating it yields CASSLNTGLAGRLEQYF.

This clonotype was observed at least ten times. The genes are TRBV5-8 and TRBJ1-1; TRBD1 matches 7 bases. The CDR3 is 15 amino acids. CDR1 is SGHTS and CDR2 is YDEGEE in the germline V gene. Germline trimming cut 3 bases from V and 3 bases from J; bases unmatched to any gene: 8. The CDR3 sequence is CASSWQTGSHTEAFF. The CDR3 region has the DNA TGTGCCAGCAGCTGGCAGACAGGGAGTCACACTGAAGCTTTCTTT.

The chain is built from TRBV20-1 and TRBJ2-1; 7 positions agree with TRBD2. Per the germline V gene, CDR1 is DFQATT and CDR2 is SNEGSKA (reference sequence). The V segment lost 4 bases and the J segment 0 bases; nucleotides outside the gene matches: 9. The CDR3 runs 16 residues. In nucleotides, the CDR3 is TGCAGTGCTATCCGAGCGGGGAAGAGCTCCTACAATGAGCAGTTCTTC. Translation gives CSAIRAGKSSYNEQFF.

This clonotype was detected only a few times. This chain connects TRBV29-1 to TRBJ2-7, with D maybe TRBD1 (5 bases). V was shortened by 5 bases and J by 3 bases, with 8 bases between the two germline ends. CDR1 and CDR2 from the germline V gene are SQVTM and ANQGSEA. This CDR3 comprises 11 residues. CDR3 sequence reads: CSVRTGYEQYF. The CDR3 nucleotides read TGCAGCGTTCGTACAGGCTACGAGCAGTACTTC.

This chain links TRBV19 with TRBJ2-2; D is undetermined. The CDR3 sequence is 16 residues long. Germline V lookup: CDR1 LNHDA, CDR2 SQIVND (reference sequence). The germline V and J ends were trimmed by 7 bases and 0 bases, with 15 bases remaining between them. This CDR3 is CASTRWSYANTGELFF. CDR3 DNA sequence: TGTGCCAGTACCAGATGGAGTTATGCGAACACCGGGGAGCTGTTTTTT.

The chain links TRBV24-1 to TRBJ2-7; D unresolved. CDR3 length equals 13 residues. V was pared by 0 bases and J by 6 bases, with 8 bases between. The germline gives CDR1 KGHDR, CDR2 SFDVKD. CDR3 loop: CATSDLGSAEQYF. CDR3 in DNA: TGTGCCACCAGTGATTTGGGAAGCGCCGAGCAGTACTTC.